These 24 T cell receptor beta chains were sequenced from one sample in a study of cytomegalovirus exposure and HLA in healthy donors. Researchers ran the PCR with 60 Vbeta and 13 Jbeta primers. The data were produced by immunoSEQ multiplex PCR, yet TCRdb's version contains in-frame clones alone and is incomplete. Of under 200,000 clones listed, 80% were seen once; the top ten hold more than 5.5%. Sequencing used PBMCs. These receptors all come from a middle-aged man in good health and CMV-seronegative.

The rearrangement links TRBV9 to TRBJ2-1; 7 positions match TRBD1. Germline CDR1 is SGDLS and CDR2 is YYNGEE. V trimming: 2 bases; J trimming: 9 bases; junction bases outside the gene matches: 17. The CDR3 has 17 amino acids. CDR3 nucleotides: TGTGCCAGCAGCGTCACTCCTACAGGGGTAGGACAAGTTGAGCAGTTCTTC. Residues: CASSVTPTGVGQVEQFF.

The V and J genes are TRBV5-1 and TRBJ2-3, with a tentative D call TRBD2 (6 bases). Germline-derived CDR1 and CDR2 are SGHRS and YFSETQ. The CDR3 runs 15 residues. The V end lost 5 bases, the J end lost 3 bases, and 16 bases lay between the germline ends. The CDR3 is CASSSGSSRTDTQYF. The CDR3 region has the DNA TGCGCCAGCAGTTCCGGGAGTAGTAGGACAGATACGCAGTATTTT.

Relative to its sample, this clone is medium-sized. The same CDR3 is also encoded by other DNA sequences in this sample. The chain recombines TRBV18 with TRBJ2-7, with D unclear. Germline V gene data show CDR1 as KGHSH and CDR2 as LQKENI. This CDR3 region has 15 residues. The V end lost 1 base, the J end lost 6 bases, and 16 bases lay between the germline ends. CDR3 nucleotides: TGTGCCAGCTCACCACTTGAGGCCCCCCGTGGCGAGCAGTACTTC. Translation: CASSPLEAPRGEQYF.

This clone occurred a few times. CDR3 in amino acids: CASSVTGGPSYGYTF. As DNA, the CDR3 is TGTGCCAGCAGCGTTACAGGGGGACCTTCCTATGGCTACACCTTC. The J gene is TRBJ1-2, the V gene TRBV9; TRBD1 matches 8 bases. Germline V gene data show CDR1 as SGDLS and CDR2 as YYNGEE. Trimming took 2 bases from V and 4 from J; bases not matched to a gene: 7. The CDR3 is 15 amino acids.

CDR3 sequence reads: CASSESGTHNEQFF. The CDR3 DNA reads TGCGCCAGCAGTGAATCCGGGACTCACAATGAGCAGTTCTTC. This chain links TRBV10-1 with TRBJ2-1; D might be TRBD2 (6 bases). V was shortened by 3 bases and J by 5 bases, with 11 bases between the two germline ends. In germline, CDR1 is WNHNN, CDR2 SYGVQD (reference sequence). CDR3 length: 14 residues.

This chain uses TRBV18 with TRBJ2-3; TRBD2 aligns across 7 bases. Trimming took 3 bases from V and 3 from J; bases not matched to a gene: 3. Germline lookup yields CDR1 KGHSH and CDR2 LQKENI. The CDR3 has 14 residues. As DNA, the CDR3 is TGTGCCAGCTCACCGGGAGGGGCAACAGATACGCAGTATTTT. Its translation is CASSPGGATDTQYF. The whole variable domain, remainder taken from reference TRBV18 and TRBJ2-3, is NAGVMQNPRHLVRRRGQEARLRCSPMKGHSHVYWYRQLPEEGLKFMVYLQKENIIDESGMPKERFSAEFPKEGPSILRIQQVVRGDSAAYFCASSPGGATDTQYFGPGTRLTVL.

The gene calls are TRBV9 and TRBJ2-2, with D possibly TRBD1 on 5 matching bases. Trimming pared 0 bases from V and 4 bases from J, leaving 13 bases between. The CDR3 contains 16 residues. The germline gives CDR1 SGDLS, CDR2 YYNGEE. DNA of the CDR3: TGTGCCAGCAGCGTAGTTCCCGGGCAGGGCACCGGGGAGCTGTTTTTT. Amino acids: CASSVVPGQGTGELFF.

In nucleotides, the CDR3 is TGTGCCAGCAGCAAAGGACAGGGGGCGAGGAACGAGCAGTACTTC. This translates into CASSKGQGARNEQYF. The chain carries TRBV21-1 and TRBJ2-7; the table gives TRBD1 as D, unverified against the DNA. TRBV21-1 is assigned pseudogene status. This CDR3 is built from 15 residues.

Notes on this clone: Distinct nucleotide sequences in the sample also encode this CDR3. The rearrangement links TRBV7-9 to TRBJ1-1, with D hard to call. The germline V and J ends were trimmed by 3 bases and 3 bases, with 8 bases remaining between them. This CDR3 has 13 amino acids. Germline CDR1 reads SEHNR; CDR2 reads FQNEAQ (reference sequence). CDR3 nucleotide sequence: TGTGCCAGCAGCTTTACCGGGGACACTGAAGCTTTCTTT. Translated, it gives CASSFTGDTEAFF.

This chain joins TRBV5-1 and TRBJ2-7, with 13 bases identical to TRBD2. The V segment lost 3 bases and the J segment 4 bases; nucleotides outside the gene matches: 1. The CDR3 runs to 14 residues. Germline lookup yields CDR1 SGHRS and CDR2 YFSETQ. The chain's CDR3 is CASSSGLAGYEQYF. The CDR3 DNA follows: TGCGCCAGCAGCTCGGGACTAGCGGGGTACGAGCAGTACTTC.

The chain carries TRBV5-5 and TRBJ1-3, with 7 bases fitting TRBD1. Trimming took 0 bases from V and 1 from J; bases not matched to a gene: 4. This CDR3 is 16 amino acids long. Germline V gene data show CDR1 as SGHKS and CDR2 as YYEKEE (reference sequence). The CDR3 DNA is TGTGCCAGCAGCTTGGTGGGACAGCGTTCTGGAAACACCATATATTTT. Residues: CASSLVGQRSGNTIYF.

As concerns this clone: At the DNA level, this CDR3 is encoded by other sequences in the same sample as well. The chain uses TRBV6-1 and TRBJ2-3; TRBD2 matches at 8 bases. The CDR3 runs 14 residues. The J segment lost 1 base and the V segment lost 10 bases, leaving 7 bases of the junction unmatched. Germline values: CDR1 MNHNS, CDR2 SASEGT. The CDR3 region is CAIRGREGTDTQYF. CDR3 in DNA: TGTGCCATCCGTGGGCGGGAGGGCACAGATACGCAGTATTTT.

The V and J genes are TRBV7-9 and TRBJ1-2; D gene ambiguous. The V gene lost 3 bases and the J gene lost 3 bases, with 8 bases spanning the gap. In germline, CDR1 is SEHNR, CDR2 FQNEAQ (reference sequence). The CDR3 loop spans 13 amino acids. CDR3 in amino acids: CASSFGTDYGYTF. DNA for the CDR3: TGTGCCAGCAGCTTCGGAACAGACTATGGCTACACCTTC.

V usage is TRBV7-2 and J usage is TRBJ2-7; possibly TRBD2 for D (5 bases). V was trimmed by 5 bases and J by 0 bases, leaving 17 bases between them. Germline values: CDR1 SGHTA, CDR2 FQGNSA. The CDR3 is 16 amino acids. This CDR3 is CASSPAAGPTSYEQYF. CDR3 DNA: TGTGCCAGCAGCCCTGCCGCGGGCCCGACCTCCTACGAGCAGTACTTC.

The chain joins TRBV19 to TRBJ2-7; TRBD1 matches at 8 bases. J lost 3 bases, V lost 3 bases, and 1 base had no gene match. CDR1 LNHDA and CDR2 SQIVND come from the germline V gene (reference sequence). The CDR3 has 13 residues. CDR3 loop: CASSIDRGYEQYF. In DNA, the CDR3 is TGTGCCAGTAGTATTGACAGGGGCTACGAGCAGTACTTC. Drawing the rest from reference TRBV19 and TRBJ2-7, the complete variable domain is DGGITQSPKYLFRKEGQNVTLSCEQNLNHDAMYWYRQDPGQGLRLIYYSQIVNDFQKGDIAEGYSVSREKKESFPLTVTSAQKNPTAFYLCASSIDRGYEQYFGPGTRLTVT.

The genes are TRBV6-5 and TRBJ1-1, with D possibly being TRBD1 (5 bases). V shed 5 bases and J shed 0 bases, with 13 bases lying between them. CDR3 length equals 15 residues. The germline V gene encodes CDR1 MNHEY and CDR2 SVGAGI. This CDR3 reads CASSTVGQLNTEAFF. In DNA form, the CDR3 reads TGTGCCAGCAGTACCGTGGGGCAGCTGAACACTGAAGCTTTCTTT.

The chain links TRBV19 to TRBJ1-1, with D tentatively TRBD1 (5 bases). Trimming pared 3 bases from V and 1 base from J, leaving 9 bases between. Germline CDR1 reads LNHDA; CDR2 reads SQIVND (reference sequence). The CDR3 is 14 residues long. The CDR3 is CASSIAGPNTEAFF. The DNA of the CDR3 is TGTGCCAGTAGTATCGCAGGGCCGAACACTGAAGCTTTCTTT.

The V and J genes are TRBV18 and TRBJ2-7; 12 bases match TRBD1. Germline CDR1 and CDR2: KGHSH and LQKENI. This CDR3 is 15 amino acids long. Unmatched junction bases numbered 3, after V lost 1 base and J lost 5 bases. The CDR3 DNA reads TGTGCCAGCTCACCACTTGGGACAGGGGGCAACGAGCAGTACTTC. Translated, it gives CASSPLGTGGNEQYF.

The chain carries TRBV18 and TRBJ1-1; D remains ambiguous. From germline, CDR1 is KGHSH and CDR2 LQKENI. The length of the CDR3 is 16 residues. Trimming took off 3 bases at V and 1 base at J, with 15 bases between the two ends. The CDR3 reads CASSPRPGGANTEAFF. The CDR3 region has the DNA TGTGCCAGCTCACCTCGACCGGGAGGCGCGAACACTGAAGCTTTCTTT.

The rearrangement uses TRBV27 and TRBJ2-2; 11 positions match TRBD2. Looked up from germline, CDR1 is MNHEY and CDR2 is SMNVEV (reference sequence). V lost 2 bases, J lost 6 bases, and 8 bases stayed unmatched. This CDR3 is 17 amino acids long. CDR3 bases: TGTGCCAGCAGTTTAAGTAGCGGGAGGGCCGGCGCCGGGGAGCTGTTTTTT. As protein: CASSLSSGRAGAGELFF.

The chain joins TRBV18 to TRBJ2-7, with TRBD2 matching over 8 bases. CDR1 is KGHSH and CDR2 is LQKENI in the germline V gene. V was clipped by 3 bases and J by 9 bases; unmatched bases: 13. The CDR3 is 15 amino acids. CDR3 in DNA: TGTGCCAGCTCACCCCCGAGCGGGAGTAGATTCGGGCAGTACTTC. This translates into CASSPPSGSRFGQYF.

This chain connects TRBV29-1 to TRBJ2-1; tentative D call: TRBD1 (6 bases). Germline-derived CDR1 and CDR2 are SQVTM and ANQGSEA. Deletions cut 7 bases from V and 4 bases from J, with 17 bases between. This CDR3 spans 14 amino acids. DNA for the CDR3: TGCAGCGCCCGACAGGTAGGAAGTTACAATGAGCAGTTCTTC. This translates into CSARQVGSYNEQFF.

This clone was detected only once. The J gene is TRBJ2-3, the V gene TRBV5-1, with D unresolved. Trimming pared 1 base from V and 2 bases from J, leaving 8 bases between. CDR1 is SGHRS and CDR2 is YFSETQ in the germline V gene. This CDR3 has 14 amino acids. DNA for the CDR3: TGCGCCAGCAGCTTGCTAGTTTACACAGATACGCAGTATTTT. Protein product: CASSLLVYTDTQYF.

The chain employs TRBV2 and TRBJ1-5, with D perhaps TRBD1 (5 bases). The germline V gene has CDR1 SNHLY and CDR2 FYNNEI. CDR3 length equals 14 residues. The V and J ends lost 2 bases and 3 bases respectively, with 8 bases between them. The CDR3 is CASSERQYNQPQHF. The CDR3 DNA follows: TGTGCCAGCAGTGAAAGACAGTACAATCAGCCCCAGCATTTT.